Listed below are T cell receptor beta chains from one sample, sequenced in a study of blood T cell repertoires in COVID-19. Measured with immunoSEQ multiplex PCR; TCRdb has only the in-frame clones, and not every one. Altogether approximately 350,000 clones are present, 88% being singletons, with the ten largest covering about 7.3%. Sequenced input: peripheral blood. These receptors were collected from a woman in her 70s with COVID-19, enrolled during active disease. The CDR3 runs from the conserved cysteine through the conserved F or W. D genes are given only for firm matches. The size field is filled for only some rows; it gives once, few, many or a size class.

abundance: .; v_gene: TRBV28; j_gene: TRBJ2-5; d_gene: TRBD1; CDR3aa: CASSFMGQGTETQYF; CDR3nt: TGTGCCAGCAGTTTTATGGGACAGGGCACCGAGACCCAGTACTTC
abundance: once; v_gene: TRBV5-5; j_gene: TRBJ1-1; d_gene: TRBD1; CDR3aa: CASSLAGTVAFF; CDR3nt: TGTGCCAGCAGCTTGGCGGGGACAGTAGCTTTCTTT
abundance: few; v_gene: TRBV15; j_gene: TRBJ1-3; d_gene: .; CDR3aa: CATSRGGGSGNTIYF; CDR3nt: TGTGCCACCAGCAGGGGAGGGGGGTCTGGAAACACCATATATTTT
abundance: .; v_gene: TRBV3-1/TRBV3-2; j_gene: TRBJ1-1; d_gene: .; CDR3aa: CASSHTLGAAAFF; CDR3nt: TGTGCCAGCAGCCATACTTTGGGGGCAGCAGCTTTCTTT
abundance: .; v_gene: TRBV28; j_gene: TRBJ1-3; d_gene: .; CDR3aa: CASSPTQVPSGNTIYF; CDR3nt: TGTGCCAGCAGCCCAACTCAGGTCCCCTCTGGAAACACCATATATTTT
abundance: .; v_gene: TRBV10-1; j_gene: TRBJ1-1; d_gene: TRBD1; CDR3aa: CASSIDGQGGAFF; CDR3nt: TGCGCCAGCAGTATAGACGGACAGGGGGGAGCTTTCTTT
abundance: once; v_gene: TRBV27; j_gene: TRBJ2-5; d_gene: .; CDR3aa: CASSSPRVAETQYF; CDR3nt: TGTGCCAGCAGTTCACCCAGGGTGGCAGAGACCCAGTACTTC
abundance: .; v_gene: TRBV7-9; j_gene: TRBJ2-3; d_gene: .; CDR3aa: CASSLSPGGYTDTQYF; CDR3nt: TGTGCCAGCAGCTTATCTCCGGGGGGCTACACAGATACGCAGTATTTT
abundance: .; v_gene: TRBV4-3; j_gene: TRBJ1-2; d_gene: TRBD1; CDR3aa: CASSQDTPFGQAGDYGYTF; CDR3nt: TGCGCCAGCAGCCAAGATACCCCATTTGGACAGGCCGGGGACTATGGCTACACCTTC
abundance: .; v_gene: TRBV6-5; j_gene: TRBJ1-2; d_gene: .; CDR3aa: CASSSFGPGGYTF; CDR3nt: .
abundance: .; v_gene: TRBV4-1; j_gene: TRBJ2-7; d_gene: TRBD1; CDR3aa: CASSQDMAGGHYEQYF; CDR3nt: TGCGCCAGCAGCCAAGATATGGCAGGGGGCCACTACGAGCAGTACTTC
abundance: .; v_gene: TRBV5-4; j_gene: TRBJ2-1; d_gene: TRBD1; CDR3aa: CASSSPGTGNNEQFF; CDR3nt: TGTGCCAGCAGCTCACCCGGGACAGGGAACAATGAGCAGTTCTTC
abundance: .; v_gene: TRBV11-2; j_gene: TRBJ1-4; d_gene: TRBD1; CDR3aa: CASTLDRGNEKLFF; CDR3nt: TGTGCCAGCACTCTCGACAGGGGTAATGAAAAACTGTTTTTT
abundance: .; v_gene: TRBV19; j_gene: TRBJ1-1; d_gene: .; CDR3aa: CASSIVFGGNTEAFF; CDR3nt: TGTGCCAGTAGTATAGTCTTCGGGGGAAACACTGAAGCTTTCTTT
abundance: .; v_gene: TRBV7-9; j_gene: TRBJ1-5; d_gene: TRBD1; CDR3aa: CASSPSDRDSNQPQHF; CDR3nt: TGTGCCAGCAGCCCGTCGGACAGGGATAGCAATCAGCCCCAGCATTTT
abundance: .; v_gene: TRBV3-1/TRBV3-2; j_gene: TRBJ1-2; d_gene: TRBD1; CDR3aa: CASSGETGYGYTF; CDR3nt: TGTGCCAGCAGCGGCGAGACAGGGTACGGCTACACCTTC
abundance: .; v_gene: TRBV23-1; j_gene: TRBJ1-1; d_gene: .; CDR3aa: CASGYRVGMNTEAFF; CDR3nt: TGCGCCAGCGGTTACAGGGTAGGCATGAACACTGAAGCTTTCTTT
abundance: .; v_gene: TRBV18; j_gene: TRBJ1-1; d_gene: .; CDR3aa: CASSLPPVVNTEAFF; CDR3nt: TGTGCCAGCTCACTCCCGCCGGTTGTGAACACTGAAGCTTTCTTT
abundance: .; v_gene: TRBV27; j_gene: TRBJ2-1; d_gene: .; CDR3aa: CASSLSLGGRNEQFF; CDR3nt: TGTGCCAGCAGTTTATCGCTTGGGGGCAGGAATGAGCAGTTCTTC
abundance: .; v_gene: TRBV19; j_gene: TRBJ1-2; d_gene: .; CDR3aa: CASSARGVYGYTF; CDR3nt: TGTGCCAGTAGTGCCAGGGGCGTCTATGGCTACACCTTC
abundance: .; v_gene: TRBV27; j_gene: TRBJ2-2; d_gene: TRBD2; CDR3aa: CASSLRGVNTGELFF; CDR3nt: TGTGCCAGCAGCTTGCGGGGGGTGAACACCGGGGAGCTGTTTTTT
abundance: .; v_gene: TRBV5-1; j_gene: TRBJ1-1; d_gene: .; CDR3aa: CASSRTNMNTEAFF; CDR3nt: TGCGCCAGCAGTAGGACTAACATGAACACTGAAGCTTTCTTT
abundance: .; v_gene: TRBV28; j_gene: TRBJ2-3; d_gene: TRBD1; CDR3aa: CAFRDRLTDTQYF; CDR3nt: TGTGCCTTCCGGGACAGGCTCACAGATACGCAGTATTTT
abundance: .; v_gene: TRBV5-1; j_gene: TRBJ2-7; d_gene: .; CDR3aa: CASSLGGKSYEQYF; CDR3nt: TGCGCCAGCAGCTTGGGAGGCAAGTCCTACGAGCAGTACTTC
abundance: .; v_gene: TRBV5-1; j_gene: TRBJ2-5; d_gene: TRBD2; CDR3aa: CASSLGLAGQETQYF; CDR3nt: TGCGCCAGCAGCTTGGGACTAGCGGGCCAAGAGACCCAGTACTTC